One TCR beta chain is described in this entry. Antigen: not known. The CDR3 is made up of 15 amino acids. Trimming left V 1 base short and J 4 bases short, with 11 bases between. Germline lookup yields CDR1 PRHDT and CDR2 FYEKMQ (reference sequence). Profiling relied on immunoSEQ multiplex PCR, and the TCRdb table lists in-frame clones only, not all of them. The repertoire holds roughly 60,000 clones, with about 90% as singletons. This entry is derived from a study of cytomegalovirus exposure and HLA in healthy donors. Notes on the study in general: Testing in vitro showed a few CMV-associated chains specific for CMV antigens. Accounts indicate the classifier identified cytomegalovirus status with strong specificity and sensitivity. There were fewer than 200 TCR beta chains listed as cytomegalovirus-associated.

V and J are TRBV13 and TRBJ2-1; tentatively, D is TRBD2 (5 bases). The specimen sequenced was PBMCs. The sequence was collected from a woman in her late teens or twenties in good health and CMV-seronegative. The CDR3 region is CASSLASRVYNEQFF. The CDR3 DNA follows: TGTGCCAGCAGCTTAGCTAGCCGCGTTTACAATGAGCAGTTCTTC.